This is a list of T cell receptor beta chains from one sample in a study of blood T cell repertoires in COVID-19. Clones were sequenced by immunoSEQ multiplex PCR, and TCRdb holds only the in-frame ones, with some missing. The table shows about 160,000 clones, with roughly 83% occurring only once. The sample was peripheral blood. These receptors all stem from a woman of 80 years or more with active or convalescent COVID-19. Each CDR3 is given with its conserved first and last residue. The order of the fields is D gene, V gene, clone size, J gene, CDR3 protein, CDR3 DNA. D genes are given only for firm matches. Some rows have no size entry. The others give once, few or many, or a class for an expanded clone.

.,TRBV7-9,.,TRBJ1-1,CASSPGHSKGTEAFF,TGTGCCAGCAGCCCGGGACACTCCAAGGGCACTGAAGCTTTCTTT
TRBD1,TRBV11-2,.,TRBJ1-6,CASRYIGQGDSPLHF,TGTGCCAGCAGGTACATAGGACAGGGGGATTCACCCCTCCACTTT
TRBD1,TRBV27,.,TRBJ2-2,CATAGTVNTGELFF,TGTGCCACGGCCGGGACAGTGAACACCGGGGAGCTGTTTTTT
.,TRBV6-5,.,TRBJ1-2,CASRSGVPYGYTF,TGTGCCAGCAGGTCCGGAGTACCCTATGGCTACACCTTC
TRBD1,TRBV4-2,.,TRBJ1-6,CASSQDPPTGFYNSPLHF,TGTGCCAGCAGCCAAGATCCCCCGACAGGGTTCTATAATTCACCCCTCCACTTT
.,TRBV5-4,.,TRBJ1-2,CASSLEGNYGYTF,TGTGCCAGCAGCTTGGAGGGGAACTATGGCTACACCTTC
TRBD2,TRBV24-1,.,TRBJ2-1,CATSASSGAAYNEQFF,TGTGCCACCAGTGCCTCTAGCGGGGCAGCCTACAATGAGCAGTTCTTC
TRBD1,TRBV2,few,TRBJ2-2,CASSADRGTSGELFF,TGTGCCAGCAGTGCTGACAGGGGCACCTCCGGGGAGCTGTTTTTT
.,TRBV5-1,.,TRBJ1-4,CASSLEGRGNEKLFF,TGCGCCAGCAGCTTGGAGGGCAGGGGTAATGAAAAACTGTTTTTT
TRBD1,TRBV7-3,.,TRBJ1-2,CASSSGQGFGYTF,TGTGCCAGCAGCTCGGGACAGGGGTTTGGCTACACCTTC
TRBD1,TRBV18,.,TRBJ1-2,CASSPDRAYGYTF,TGTGCCAGCTCCCCGGACAGGGCCTATGGCTACACCTTC
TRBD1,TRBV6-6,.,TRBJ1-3,CASTYGDRAGNTIYF,TGTGCCAGCACTTATGGCGACAGGGCCGGAAACACCATATATTTT
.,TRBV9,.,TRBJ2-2,CASSVEDWKGANTGELFF,TGTGCCAGCAGCGTAGAGGATTGGAAAGGGGCGAACACCGGGGAGCTGTTTTTT
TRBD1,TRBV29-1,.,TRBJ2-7,CSVETDRAGEQYF,TGCAGCGTTGAAACCGACAGGGCTGGGGAGCAGTACTTC
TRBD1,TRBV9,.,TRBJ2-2,CASSPRDRGRGTGELFF,TGTGCCAGCAGCCCCCGGGACAGGGGGCGAGGGACCGGGGAGCTGTTTTTT
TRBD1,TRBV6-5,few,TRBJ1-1,CAIQTGVENTEAFF,TGTGCCATCCAGACAGGGGTCGAGAACACTGAAGCTTTCTTT
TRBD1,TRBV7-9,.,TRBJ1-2,CASSREEDRGKSGYTF,TGTGCCAGCAGCCGCGAAGAGGACAGGGGTAAGAGTGGCTACACCTTC
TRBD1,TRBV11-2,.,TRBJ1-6,CASSLTGGAGSPLHF,TGTGCCAGCAGCTTGACAGGGGGCGCAGGTTCACCCCTCCACTTT
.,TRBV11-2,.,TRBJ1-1,CASSQQGNTEAFF,TGTGCCAGCAGCCAACAGGGTAACACTGAAGCTTTCTTT
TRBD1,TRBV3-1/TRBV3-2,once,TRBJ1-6,CASSHTGVNSPLHF,TGTGCCAGCAGCCACACAGGGGTGAATTCACCCCTCCACTTT
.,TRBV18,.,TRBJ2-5,CASSTVIQETQYF,TGTGCCAGCTCGACAGTCATCCAAGAGACCCAGTACTTC
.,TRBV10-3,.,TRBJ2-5,CAISGITGKETQYF,TGTGCCATCAGTGGGATAACAGGGAAGGAGACCCAGTACTTC
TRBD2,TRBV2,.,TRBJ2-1,CASPRTSGTSRNEQFF,TGTGCCAGCCCCCGGACTAGCGGGACCTCCCGCAATGAGCAGTTCTTC
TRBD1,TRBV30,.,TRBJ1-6,CAWTGSGGGSPLHF,TGTGCCTGGACGGGGTCAGGGGGCGGTTCACCCCTCCACTTT